These T cell receptor beta chains were read from a single sample in a study of cytomegalovirus exposure and HLA in healthy donors. Libraries were prepared by immunoSEQ multiplex PCR; TCRdb keeps only in-frame clonotypes and omits some of them. The table has 100,000 or so clones, more than 65% seen once. The sample taken for sequencing was PBMCs. These receptor sequences come from a man between 35 and 55 years old in good health and CMV-seropositive. The CDR3 runs from the conserved cysteine through the conserved F or W. Each record gives: J gene, D gene, V gene, clone size, CDR3 protein, CDR3 DNA. D genes are given only for firm matches. Some rows mark clone size as missing; the rest say once, few, many or name a class of expanded clone.

>TRBJ1-2|NA|TRBV7-2|NA
CASSLDSQYGYTF
TGTGCCAGCAGCTTAGACAGCCAATATGGCTACACCTTC
>TRBJ1-5|NA|TRBV30|once
CAWSVGVSQPQHF
TGTGCCTGGAGTGTAGGGGTTAGTCAGCCCCAGCATTTT
>TRBJ1-5|NA|TRBV2|NA
CASSEGSNQPQHF
TGTGCCAGCAGTGAAGGTAGTAATCAGCCCCAGCATTTT
>TRBJ2-1|TRBD2|TRBV5-4|NA
CASSYSGSYNEQFF
TGTGCCAGCAGCTATAGCGGGAGTTACAATGAGCAGTTCTTC
>TRBJ2-2|TRBD2|TRBV27|NA
CASSSTGLAGGELFF
TGTGCCAGCAGTTCTACAGGACTAGCCGGGGGGGAGCTGTTTTTT
>TRBJ2-7|TRBD1|TRBV27|few
CASSLRQGSYEQYF
TGTGCCAGCAGTTTAAGACAGGGTTCGTACGAGCAGTACTTC
>TRBJ2-1|TRBD1|TRBV7-7|NA
CASSSGGSSYNEQFF
TGTGCTAGCAGCTCAGGGGGTAGCTCCTACAATGAGCAGTTCTTC
>TRBJ1-5|TRBD1|TRBV28|NA
CASSFVGTGDWNQPQHF
TGTGCCAGCAGTTTCGTCGGGACAGGGGACTGGAATCAGCCCCAGCATTTT
>TRBJ2-5|TRBD2|TRBV27|NA
CASRNLDGGEKETQYF
TGTGCCAGCAGAAACCTCGACGGGGGGGAAAAAGAGACCCAGTACTTC
>TRBJ1-4|NA|TRBV4-1|NA
CASSRSGGLNEKLFF
TGCGCCAGCAGCCGATCAGGAGGGCTTAATGAAAAACTGTTTTTT
>TRBJ2-1|TRBD2|TRBV30|few
CAWIGLAGANEQFF
TGTGCCTGGATAGGACTAGCGGGGGCGAATGAGCAGTTCTTC
>TRBJ2-5|NA|TRBV10-2|NA
CASSGQASETQYF
TGCGCCAGCAGTGGACAGGCCTCAGAGACCCAGTACTTC
>TRBJ1-2|NA|TRBV30|NA
CAFRQTYVGYTF
TGTGCCTTCAGACAGACTTATGTAGGCTACACCTTC
>TRBJ2-7|TRBD1|TRBV19|NA
CASSIEPGGSYEQYF
TGTGCCAGTAGTATAGAGCCAGGGGGCTCCTACGAGCAGTACTTC
>TRBJ2-6|NA|TRBV27|NA
CASSFRPSTSGANGLTF
TGTGCCAGCAGTTTTAGGCCCAGTACCTCTGGGGCCAACGGCCTGACTTTC
>TRBJ1-1|NA|TRBV6-1|NA
CASRTETEAFF
TGTGCCAGCAGAACAGAAACTGAAGCTTTCTTT
>TRBJ2-7|TRBD1|TRBV18|NA
CASSPLNQGQGNFGQYF
TGTGCCAGCTCACCACTTAATCAGGGACAGGGAAACTTTGGGCAGTACTTC
>TRBJ2-7|NA|TRBV28|once
CASSLRGGSYEQYF
TGTGCCAGCAGTTTACGTGGCGGCTCCTACGAGCAGTACTTC
>TRBJ2-1|TRBD2|TRBV30|NA
CAWRGTSGRINEQFF
TGTGCCTGGAGGGGGACTAGCGGGAGGATCAATGAGCAGTTCTTC
>TRBJ2-7|TRBD2|TRBV30|few
CAWGKAGAGEQYF
TGTGCCTGGGGAAAAGCGGGAGCAGGGGAGCAGTACTTC
>TRBJ1-4|NA|TRBV7-9|NA
CASSLGAGYYANEKLFF
TGTGCCAGCAGCTTAGGGGCAGGATATTATGCTAATGAAAAACTGTTTTTT
>TRBJ1-5|NA|TRBV6-5|NA
CASSPGSYSNQPQHF
TGTGCCAGCAGCCCCGGGAGTTATAGCAATCAGCCCCAGCATTTT
>TRBJ2-7|TRBD2|TRBV2|NA
CATIVAGEGPYEQYF
TGTGCCACCATAGTAGCGGGAGAGGGTCCCTACGAGCAGTACTTC
>TRBJ1-6|NA|TRBV4-3|NA
CASSQGDRNNSPLHF
TGCGCCAGCAGCCAGGGAGACAGGAACAATTCACCCCTCCACTTT